These 10 T cell receptor beta chains share one sample of origin, sequenced in a study of cytomegalovirus exposure and HLA in healthy donors. The study ran its PCR with 60 Vbeta and 13 Jbeta primers. The repertoire was sequenced with immunoSEQ multiplex PCR; TCRdb's copy has only in-frame clones and lacks some. This table has about 280,000 clones, around nine tenths appearing once. The sample comprised PBMCs. The receptors originated from a young woman in good health and CMV-seronegative.

This sequence joins TRBV9 and TRBJ2-3; 8 bases align to TRBD2. V trimming: 0 bases; J trimming: 4 bases; junction bases outside the gene matches: 7. This CDR3 comprises 16 residues. Per the germline V gene, CDR1 is SGDLS and CDR2 is YYNGEE. The CDR3 loop is CASSVGGGLVSDTQYF. The CDR3 DNA reads as TGTGCCAGCAGCGTAGGGGGGGGACTAGTGTCAGATACGCAGTATTTT.

The genes are TRBV15 and TRBJ1-5; 7 nucleotides agree with TRBD1. V gave up 2 bases and J gave up 1 base; unmatched junction bases: 5. Germline V gives CDR1 LNHNV, CDR2 YYDKDF (reference sequence). This CDR3 spans 16 amino acids. Here the CDR3 reads CATSRLGQVSNQPQHF. CDR3 coding DNA: TGTGCCACCAGCAGACTCGGACAGGTCAGCAATCAGCCCCAGCATTTT.

V usage is TRBV5-6 and J usage is TRBJ1-1; 9 bases are a match to TRBD1. V lost 3 bases to trimming and J lost 1 base; unmatched junction nucleotides: 4. The CDR3 is 15 amino acids. Germline CDR1 SGHDT, CDR2 YYEEEE. As DNA, the CDR3 is TGTGCCAGCAGCTGGGGACAGGGACCGAACACTGAAGCTTTCTTT. Translating it yields CASSWGQGPNTEAFF. Full variable domain (outside the CDR3, taken from reference TRBV5-6 and TRBJ1-1): DAGVTQSPTHLIKTRGQQVTLRCSPKSGHDTVSWYQQALGQGPQFIFQYYEEEERQRGNFPDRFSGHQFPNYSSELNVNALLLGDSALYLCASSWGQGPNTEAFFGQGTRLTVV.

Here the CDR3 DNA reads TGTGCCAGCAGCTTAGACGGGGGAAGCAATCAGCCCCAGCATTTT. This encodes CASSLDGGSNQPQHF. This sequence joins TRBV11-2 and TRBJ1-5; D is perhaps TRBD1 (5 bases). Trimming left V 0 bases short and J 1 base short, with 7 bases between. The CDR3 loop spans 15 amino acids. CDR1 is SGHAT and CDR2 is FQNNGV in the germline V gene.

The chain links TRBV10-3 to TRBJ2-7; a possible D gene is TRBD1 (5 bases). From germline, CDR1 is ENHRY and CDR2 SYGVKD. The germline V and J ends were trimmed by 7 bases and 0 bases, with 10 bases remaining between them. This CDR3 has 13 residues. In nucleotides, the CDR3 is TGTGCCATCACCAGGGATCCCTCCTACGAGCAGTACTTC. It is translated as CAITRDPSYEQYF.

This chain joins TRBV7-8 and TRBJ2-5; 8 bases are shared with TRBD2. The J call is uncertain, as TRBJ2-7 better fits the DNA end. CDR1 is SGHVS, CDR2 FQNEAQ, per germline. CDR3 length: 15 amino acids. CDR3 sequence (DNA): TGTGCCAGCAGCTTGGAGCTAGCGGGTTCCTACGAGCAGTACTTC. This encodes CASSLELAGSYEQYF.

The genes are TRBV2 and TRBJ2-2; 9 bases are shared with TRBD1. The CDR3 sequence is 19 residues long. Trimming took 3 bases from V and 2 from J; bases not matched to a gene: 13. CDR1 and CDR2 from the germline V gene are SNHLY and FYNNEI. The CDR3: CASSDPRQGGTFNTGELFF. The CDR3 nucleotides read TGTGCCAGCAGTGATCCGCGACAGGGGGGGACTTTTAACACCGGGGAGCTGTTTTTT. Based on the CDR3 plus reference TRBV2 and TRBJ2-2, the full variable domain is EPEVTQTPSHQVTQMGQEVILRCVPISNHLYFYWYRQILGQKVEFLVSFYNNEISEKSEIFDDQFSVERPDGSNFTLKIRSTKLEDSAMYFCASSDPRQGGTFNTGELFFGEGSRLTVL.

This clone appeared once. The gene calls are TRBV9 and TRBJ1-4; D remains ambiguous. This CDR3 has 14 residues. Per the germline V gene, CDR1 is SGDLS and CDR2 is YYNGEE. The germline V and J ends were trimmed by 0 bases and 8 bases, with 11 bases remaining between them. The CDR3 here is CASSVDQGDEKLFF. Written as DNA, the CDR3 is TGTGCCAGCAGCGTAGATCAAGGAGACGAAAAACTGTTTTTT.

The rearrangement links TRBV2 to TRBJ2-3; 8 bases agree with TRBD1. The J segment lost 2 bases and the V segment lost 7 bases, leaving 5 bases of the junction unmatched. CDR1 SNHLY and CDR2 FYNNEI come from the germline V gene. The CDR3 spans 14 residues. The DNA of the CDR3 is TGTGCCAGCACGGGGGACAGGTCCACAGATACGCAGTATTTT. This sequence encodes CASTGDRSTDTQYF.

This rearrangement joins TRBV19 to TRBJ1-2, with D maybe TRBD1 (5 bases). Germline CDR1 LNHDA, CDR2 SQIVND (reference sequence). V was trimmed by 2 bases and J by 7 bases, leaving 17 bases between them. The CDR3 contains 15 residues. The CDR3 bases are TGTGCCAGTAGTATACAGGGTTCACGGATTGCTGGCTACACCTTC. Translation gives CASSIQGSRIAGYTF.